A selection of T cell receptor beta chains follows, all from one sample in a study of blood T cell repertoires in COVID-19. The assay was immunoSEQ multiplex PCR, and TCRdb's table has in-frame clones only and misses some. The table includes 200,000 to 250,000 clones, nearly 90% detected once. Sequencing used PBMCs or T cells enriched from blood (not recorded which). Receptors were obtained from a man aged 30 to 39 who had recovered from COVID-19. CDR3s include the opening cysteine and the closing phenylalanine or tryptophan. D genes are given only for firm matches. Clone size appears in some rows only: once, few, many, or a class for an expanded clone.

length	D	size	V	J	CDR3	DNA
12	-	-	TRBV7-8	TRBJ1-2	CASSPGGRGYTF	TGTGCCAGCAGCCCGGGGGGAAGAGGCTACACCTTC
15	TRBD2	-	TRBV7-9	TRBJ2-1	CASSPSGGPYNEQFF	TGTGCCAGCAGCCCTAGCGGGGGGCCGTACAATGAGCAGTTCTTC
14	-	few	TRBV13	TRBJ2-3	CASSDLGSTDTQYF	TGTGCCAGCAGCGACCTAGGAAGCACAGATACGCAGTATTTT
13	-	-	TRBV7-2	TRBJ1-2	CASSLEEGVGYTF	TGTGCCAGCAGCTTAGAAGAGGGGGTCGGCTACACCTTC
16	-	-	TRBV5-1	TRBJ2-5	CASSLEGGIYQETQYF	TGCGCCAGCAGCTTGGAGGGCGGGATTTACCAAGAGACCCAGTACTTC
11	-	-	TRBV29-1	TRBJ1-5	CSAWSGGVWHF	TGCAGCGCTTGGAGTGGGGGGGTATGGCATTTT
12	TRBD1	-	TRBV2	TRBJ1-6	CASSYTGGSLHF	TGTGCCAGCAGTTATACAGGGGGCTCCCTCCACTTT
15	TRBD2	few	TRBV3-1/TRBV3-2	TRBJ2-7	CASSPGLAGPYEQYF	TGTGCCAGCAGCCCTGGACTAGCGGGACCTTACGAGCAGTACTTC
16	TRBD1	-	TRBV7-2	TRBJ2-1	CASSSRGQGAYNEQFF	TGTGCCAGCAGCTCGAGGGGCCAGGGGGCCTACAATGAGCAGTTCTTC
12	-	-	TRBV12-3/TRBV12-4	TRBJ1-2	CASAQGEGGYTF	TGTGCCAGTGCCCAAGGAGAGGGTGGCTACACCTTC
14	TRBD1	-	TRBV28	TRBJ2-5	CASSYRTGMETQYF	TGTGCCAGCAGTTACCGGACAGGTATGGAGACCCAGTACTTC
14	-	-	TRBV30	TRBJ1-4	CAWAPGVLNEKLFF	TGTGCCTGGGCCCCAGGTGTACTTAATGAAAAACTGTTTTTT
14	-	once	TRBV10-3	TRBJ1-1	CAITSLGANTEAFF	TGTGCCATCACCAGCTTGGGGGCGAACACTGAAGCTTTCTTT
13	-	-	TRBV19	TRBJ1-2	CASGGRQAYGYTF	TGTGCCAGCGGGGGACGCCAGGCCTATGGCTACACCTTC